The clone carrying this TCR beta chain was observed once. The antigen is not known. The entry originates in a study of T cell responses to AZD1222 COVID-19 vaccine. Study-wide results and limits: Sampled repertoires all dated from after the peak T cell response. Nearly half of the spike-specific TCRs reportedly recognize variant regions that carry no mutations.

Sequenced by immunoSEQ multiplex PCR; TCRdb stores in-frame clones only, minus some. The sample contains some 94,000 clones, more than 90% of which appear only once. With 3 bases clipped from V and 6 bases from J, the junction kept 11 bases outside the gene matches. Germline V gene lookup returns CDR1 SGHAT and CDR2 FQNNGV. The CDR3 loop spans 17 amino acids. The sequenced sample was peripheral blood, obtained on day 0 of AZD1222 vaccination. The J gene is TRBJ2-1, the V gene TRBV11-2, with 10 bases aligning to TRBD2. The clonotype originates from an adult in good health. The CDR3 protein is CASSLYLLAGVPNEQFF. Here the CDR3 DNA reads TGTGCCAGCAGCTTGTACCTTCTAGCGGGAGTTCCCAATGAGCAGTTCTTC.